This TCR beta chain was identified during a study of CD8 T cells in ankylosing spondylitis. TCRdb itself ran the 5' RACE reads through MiXCR, one entry per CDR3 protein. The sample contains roughly 700,000 distinct CDR3 sequences, around 17% of which appear only once. This clonotype was seen a few times. Its antigen is unidentified. Study findings and constraints: Ankylosing spondylitis blood seemed to carry a telltale TCR beta motif made of several highly homologous variants.

This CDR3 contains 12 residues. Trimming pared 4 bases from V and 8 bases from J, leaving 14 bases between. Germline V lookup: CDR1 SQVTM, CDR2 ANQGSEA. This TCR was sampled from a male donor with ankylosing spondylitis. The chain joins TRBV29-1 to TRBJ1-1, with D maybe TRBD1 (6 bases). Sequenced input: blood, either unsorted or a sorted T cell fraction (not recorded which). CDR3: CSVAPQGTEAFF. Here the CDR3 DNA reads TGCAGCGTTGCCCCTCAGGGGACAGAAGCTTTCTTT.